This T cell receptor beta chain was captured in a study of cytomegalovirus exposure and HLA in healthy donors. Study observations and caveats: Diagnosis of cytomegalovirus status made by the classifier reportedly showed high specificity and sensitivity.

The PCR contained 60 Vbeta and 13 Jbeta primers. Libraries were prepared by immunoSEQ multiplex PCR; TCRdb keeps only in-frame clonotypes and omits some of them. Found here are over 150,000 clones, 65% to 85% of them singletons; the top ten hold roughly 2.6%. Concerning this clone: Its target is unknown.

CDR1 is SGHTA and CDR2 is FQGNSA in the germline V gene. The CDR3 is made up of 13 amino acids. Trimming pared 4 bases from V and 9 bases from J, leaving 13 bases between. This chain joins TRBV7-2 and TRBJ2-1; D ambiguous. The sample comprised PBMCs. The source is a woman aged 40 to 50 in good health and CMV-seropositive. The CDR3 here is CASSSARVREQFF. DNA for the CDR3: TGTGCCAGCAGCTCCGCACGGGTACGTGAGCAGTTCTTC.